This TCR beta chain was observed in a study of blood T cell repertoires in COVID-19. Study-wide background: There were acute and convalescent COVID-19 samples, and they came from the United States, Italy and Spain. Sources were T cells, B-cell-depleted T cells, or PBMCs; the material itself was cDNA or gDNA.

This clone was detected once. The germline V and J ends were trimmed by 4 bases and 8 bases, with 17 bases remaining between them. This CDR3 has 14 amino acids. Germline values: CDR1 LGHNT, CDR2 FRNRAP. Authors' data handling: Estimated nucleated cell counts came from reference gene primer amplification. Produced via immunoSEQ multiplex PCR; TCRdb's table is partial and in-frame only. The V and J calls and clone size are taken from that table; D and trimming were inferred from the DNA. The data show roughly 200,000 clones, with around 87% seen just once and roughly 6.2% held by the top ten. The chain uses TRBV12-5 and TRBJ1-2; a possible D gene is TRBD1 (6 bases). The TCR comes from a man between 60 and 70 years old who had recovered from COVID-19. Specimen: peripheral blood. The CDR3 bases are TGTGCTAGTGGTTCTGCTCGGGGGGCGGAAGGCTACACCTTC. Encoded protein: CASGSARGAEGYTF.